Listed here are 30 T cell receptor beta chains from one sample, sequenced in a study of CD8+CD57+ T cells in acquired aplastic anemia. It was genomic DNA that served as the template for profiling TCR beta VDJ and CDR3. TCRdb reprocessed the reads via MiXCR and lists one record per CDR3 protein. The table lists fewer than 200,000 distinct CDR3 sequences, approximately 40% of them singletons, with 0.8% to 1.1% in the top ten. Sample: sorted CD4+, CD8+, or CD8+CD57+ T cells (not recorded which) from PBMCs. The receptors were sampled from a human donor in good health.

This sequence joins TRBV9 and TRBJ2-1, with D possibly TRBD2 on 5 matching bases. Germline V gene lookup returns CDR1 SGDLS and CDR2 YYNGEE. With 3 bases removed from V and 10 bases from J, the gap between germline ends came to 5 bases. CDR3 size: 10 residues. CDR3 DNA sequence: TGTGCCAGCAGCGGAGGGGAGCAGTTCTTC. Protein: CASSGGEQFF.

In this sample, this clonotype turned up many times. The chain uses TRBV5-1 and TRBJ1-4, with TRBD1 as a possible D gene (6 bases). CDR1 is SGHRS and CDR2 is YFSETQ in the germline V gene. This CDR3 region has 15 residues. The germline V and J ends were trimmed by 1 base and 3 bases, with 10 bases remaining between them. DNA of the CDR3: TGCGCCAGCAGCTTGTTAGGGGGATCTAATGAAAAACTGTTTTTT. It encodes CASSLLGGSNEKLFF.

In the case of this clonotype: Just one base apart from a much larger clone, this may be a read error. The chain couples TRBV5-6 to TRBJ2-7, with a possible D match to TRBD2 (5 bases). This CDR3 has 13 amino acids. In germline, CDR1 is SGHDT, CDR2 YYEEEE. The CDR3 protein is CASQRAHSYELYF. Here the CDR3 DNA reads TGTGCCAGTCAGAGGGCCCACTCCTACGAGCTGTACTTC.

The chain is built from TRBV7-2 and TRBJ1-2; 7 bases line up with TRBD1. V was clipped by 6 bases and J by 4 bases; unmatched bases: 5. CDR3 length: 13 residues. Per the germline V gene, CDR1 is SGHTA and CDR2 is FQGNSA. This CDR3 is CASRTTGVYGYTF. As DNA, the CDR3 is TGTGCCAGCAGGACAACAGGGGTCTATGGCTACACCTTC. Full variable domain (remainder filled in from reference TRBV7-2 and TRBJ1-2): GAGVSQSPSNKVTEKGKDVELRCDPISGHTALYWYRQSLGQGLEFLIYFQGNSAPDKSGLPSDRFSAERTGGSVSTLTIQRTQQEDSAVYLCASRTTGVYGYTFGSGTRLTVV.

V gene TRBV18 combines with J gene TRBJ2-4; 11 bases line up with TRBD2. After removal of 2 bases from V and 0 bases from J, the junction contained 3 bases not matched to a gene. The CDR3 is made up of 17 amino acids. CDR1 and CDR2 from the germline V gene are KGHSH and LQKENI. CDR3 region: CASSPGTSGLAKNIQYF. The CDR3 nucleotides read TGTGCCAGCTCACCAGGGACTAGCGGATTAGCCAAAAACATTCAGTACTTC.

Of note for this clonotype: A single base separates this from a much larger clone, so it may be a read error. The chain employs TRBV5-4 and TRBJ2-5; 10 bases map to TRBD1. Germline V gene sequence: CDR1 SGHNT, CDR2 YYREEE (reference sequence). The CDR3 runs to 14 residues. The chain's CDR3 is CASGLDRGQETQYF. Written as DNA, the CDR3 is TGTGCCAGCGGCTTGGACAGGGGGCAAGAGACCCAGTACTTC. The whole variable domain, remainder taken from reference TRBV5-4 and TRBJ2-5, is ETGVTQSPTHLIKTRGQQVTLRCSSQSGHNTVSWYQQALGQGPQFIFQYYREEENGRGNFPPRFSGLQFPNYSSELNVNALELDDSALYLCASGLDRGQETQYFGPGTRLLVL.

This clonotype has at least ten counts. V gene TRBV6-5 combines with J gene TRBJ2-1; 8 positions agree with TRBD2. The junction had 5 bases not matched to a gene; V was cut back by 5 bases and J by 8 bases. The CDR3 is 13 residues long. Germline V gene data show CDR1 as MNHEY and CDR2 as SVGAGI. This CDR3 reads CASSQGTRDEQFF. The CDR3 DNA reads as TGTGCCAGCAGTCAAGGGACTAGAGATGAGCAGTTCTTC.

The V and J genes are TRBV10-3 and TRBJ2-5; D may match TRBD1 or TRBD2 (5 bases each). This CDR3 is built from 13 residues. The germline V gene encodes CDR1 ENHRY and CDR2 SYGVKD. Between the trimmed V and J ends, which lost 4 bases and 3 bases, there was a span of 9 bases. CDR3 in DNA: TGTGCCATCAGTGGAGGGACGGAAGAGACCCAGTACTTC. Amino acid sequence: CAISGGTEETQYF.

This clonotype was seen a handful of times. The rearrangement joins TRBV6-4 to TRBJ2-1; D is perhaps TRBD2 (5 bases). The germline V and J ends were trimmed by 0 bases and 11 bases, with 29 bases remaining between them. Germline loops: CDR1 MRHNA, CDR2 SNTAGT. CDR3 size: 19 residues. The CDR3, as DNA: TGTGCCAGCAGTGACTCAGACCTTATACTCCCTCCGGGGATAGGTAAGCAGTTCTTC. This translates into CASSDSDLILPPGIGKQFF.

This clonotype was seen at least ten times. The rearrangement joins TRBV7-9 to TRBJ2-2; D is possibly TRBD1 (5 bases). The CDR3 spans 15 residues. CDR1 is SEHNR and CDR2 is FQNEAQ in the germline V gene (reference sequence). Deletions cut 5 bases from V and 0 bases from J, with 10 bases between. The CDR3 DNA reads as TGTGCCAGCAGCCACAGGCCGACGAACACCGGGGAGCTGTTTTTT. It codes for CASSHRPTNTGELFF.

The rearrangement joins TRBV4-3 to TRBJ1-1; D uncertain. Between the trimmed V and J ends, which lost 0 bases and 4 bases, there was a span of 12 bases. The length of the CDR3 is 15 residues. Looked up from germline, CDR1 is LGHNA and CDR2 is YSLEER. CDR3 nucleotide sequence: TGCGCCAGCAGCCAAGATCGTGGAGGCGGCACTGAAGCTTTCTTT. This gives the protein CASSQDRGGGTEAFF.

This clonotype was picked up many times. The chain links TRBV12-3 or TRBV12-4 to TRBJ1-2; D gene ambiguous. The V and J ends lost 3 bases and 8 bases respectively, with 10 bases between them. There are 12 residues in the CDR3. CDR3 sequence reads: CASSFNRGGYTF. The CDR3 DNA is TGTGCCAGCAGTTTTAACCGAGGGGGCTACACCTTC.

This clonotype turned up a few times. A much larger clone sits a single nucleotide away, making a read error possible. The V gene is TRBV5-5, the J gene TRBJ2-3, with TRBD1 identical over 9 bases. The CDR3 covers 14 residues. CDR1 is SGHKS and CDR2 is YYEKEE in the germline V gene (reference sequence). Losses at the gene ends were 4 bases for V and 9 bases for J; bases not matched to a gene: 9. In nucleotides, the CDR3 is TGTGCCAGCAGCCTCGGGACAGGGCTTGAGACGCAGTATTTT. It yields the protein CASSLGTGLETQYF.

The CDR3 bases are TGTGCCACCAGGTCGGACAATGAGCAGTTCTTC. Protein product: CATRSDNEQFF. The chain has TRBV24-1 and TRBJ2-1; D is uncertain. Germline V gene data show CDR1 as KGHDR and CDR2 as SFDVKD. The CDR3 length is 11 residues. V was pared by 7 bases and J by 5 bases, with 5 bases between.

This CDR3 is CASSQGTPATNEKLFF. The CDR3 region has the DNA TGTGCCAGCAGCCAAGGGACACCCGCAACTAATGAAAAACTGTTTTTT. The rearrangement uses TRBV3-1 and TRBJ1-4; perhaps TRBD1 as D (5 bases). V dropped 1 base and J dropped 0 bases, with 9 bases sitting between them. Germline V gene lookup returns CDR1 LGHDT and CDR2 YNNKEL (reference sequence). This CDR3 contains 16 residues.

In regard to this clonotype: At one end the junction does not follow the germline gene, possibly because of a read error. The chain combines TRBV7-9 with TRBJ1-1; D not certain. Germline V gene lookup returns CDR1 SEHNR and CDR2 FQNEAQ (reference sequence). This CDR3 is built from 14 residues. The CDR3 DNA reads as TGTGCCAGCAGCTTAACAGTTACGAACACTAAAGCTTTCTTT. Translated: CASSLTVTNTKAFF.

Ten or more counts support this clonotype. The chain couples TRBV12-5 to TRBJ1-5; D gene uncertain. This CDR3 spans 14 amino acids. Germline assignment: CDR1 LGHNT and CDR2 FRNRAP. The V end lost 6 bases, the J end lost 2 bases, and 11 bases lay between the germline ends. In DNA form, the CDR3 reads TGTGCTAGTGGATCTTCAGGTGGCAATCAGCCCCAGCATTTT. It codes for CASGSSGGNQPQHF.

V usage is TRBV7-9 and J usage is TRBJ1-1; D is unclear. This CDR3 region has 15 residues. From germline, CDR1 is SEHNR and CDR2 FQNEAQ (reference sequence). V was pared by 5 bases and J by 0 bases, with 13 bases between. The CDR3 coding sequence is TGTGCCAGCAGCGTTTTTCAGCAAATGAACACTGAAGCTTTCTTT. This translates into CASSVFQQMNTEAFF.

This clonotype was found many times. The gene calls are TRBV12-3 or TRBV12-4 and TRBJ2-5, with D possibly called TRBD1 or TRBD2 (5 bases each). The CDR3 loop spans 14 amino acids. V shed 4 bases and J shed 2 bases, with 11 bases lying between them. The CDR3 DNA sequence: TGTGCCAGCAGTTCAGGGACGACACAAGAGACCCAGTACTTC. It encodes CASSSGTTQETQYF.

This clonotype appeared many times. The CDR3 DNA reads as TGTGCCAGCAGTGAAGCGCAGGTCTATGGCTACACCTTC. Its translation: CASSEAQVYGYTF. The chain couples TRBV2 to TRBJ1-2, with no clear D. Per the germline V gene, CDR1 is SNHLY and CDR2 is FYNNEI. The CDR3 has 13 amino acids. Trimming took off 0 bases at V and 4 bases at J, with 6 bases between the two ends.

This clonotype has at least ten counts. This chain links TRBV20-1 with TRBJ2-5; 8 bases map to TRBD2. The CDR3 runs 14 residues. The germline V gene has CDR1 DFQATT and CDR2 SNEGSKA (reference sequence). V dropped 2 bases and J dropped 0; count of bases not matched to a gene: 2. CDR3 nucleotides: TGCAGTGCTAGACTAGCGGGCTACCAAGAGACCCAGTACTTC. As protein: CSARLAGYQETQYF.

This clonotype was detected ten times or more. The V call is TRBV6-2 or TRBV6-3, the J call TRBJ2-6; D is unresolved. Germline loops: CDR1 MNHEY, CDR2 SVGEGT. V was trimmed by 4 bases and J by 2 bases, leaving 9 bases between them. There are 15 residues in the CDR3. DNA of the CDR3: TGTGCCAGCAGTTCGGCTGATGCTGGGGCCAACGTCCTGACTTTC. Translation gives CASSSADAGANVLTF.

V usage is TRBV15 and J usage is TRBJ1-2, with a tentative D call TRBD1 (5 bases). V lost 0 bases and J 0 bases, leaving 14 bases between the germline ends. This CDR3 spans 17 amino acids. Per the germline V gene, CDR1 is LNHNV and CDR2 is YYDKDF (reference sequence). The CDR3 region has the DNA TGTGCCACCAGCAGAGATATCCGGGACGGAACTAACTATGGCTACACCTTC. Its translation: CATSRDIRDGTNYGYTF. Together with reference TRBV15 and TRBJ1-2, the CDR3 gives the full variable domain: DAMVIQNPRYQVTQFGKPVTLSCSQTLNHNVMYWYQQKSSQAPKLLFHYYDKDFNNEADTPDNFQSRRPNTSFCFLDIRSPGLGDTAMYLCATSRDIRDGTNYGYTFGSGTRLTVV.

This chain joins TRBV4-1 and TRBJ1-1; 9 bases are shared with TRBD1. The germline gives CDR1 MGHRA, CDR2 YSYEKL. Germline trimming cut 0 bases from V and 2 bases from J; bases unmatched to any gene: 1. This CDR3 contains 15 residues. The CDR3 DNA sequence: TGCGCCAGCAGCCAAGAGGGACAGGGCAACACTGAAGCTTTCTTT. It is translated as CASSQEGQGNTEAFF.

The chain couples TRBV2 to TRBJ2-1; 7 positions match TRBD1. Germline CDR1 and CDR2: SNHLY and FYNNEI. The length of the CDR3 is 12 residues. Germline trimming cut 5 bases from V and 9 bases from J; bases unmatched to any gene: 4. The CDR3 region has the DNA TGTGCCAGCAGTACGGGACAGCCTGAGCAGTTCTTC. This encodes CASSTGQPEQFF. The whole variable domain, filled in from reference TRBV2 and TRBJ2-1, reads EPEVTQTPSHQVTQMGQEVILRCVPISNHLYFYWYRQILGQKVEFLVSFYNNEISEKSEIFDDQFSVERPDGSNFTLKIRSTKLEDSAMYFCASSTGQPEQFFGPGTRLTVL.

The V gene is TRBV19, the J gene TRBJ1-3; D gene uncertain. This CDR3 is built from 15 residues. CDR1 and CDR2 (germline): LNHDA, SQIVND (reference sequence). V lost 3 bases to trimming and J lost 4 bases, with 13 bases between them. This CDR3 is CASSIIGAQGNTIYF. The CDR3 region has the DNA TGTGCCAGTAGTATTATCGGCGCTCAAGGAAACACCATATATTTT.

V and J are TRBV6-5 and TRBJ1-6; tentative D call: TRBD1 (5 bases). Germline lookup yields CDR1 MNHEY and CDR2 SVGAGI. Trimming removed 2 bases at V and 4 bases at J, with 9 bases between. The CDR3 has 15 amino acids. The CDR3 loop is CASSYPGPYNSPLHF. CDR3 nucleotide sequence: TGTGCCAGCAGTTACCCGGGACCTTATAATTCACCCCTCCACTTT.

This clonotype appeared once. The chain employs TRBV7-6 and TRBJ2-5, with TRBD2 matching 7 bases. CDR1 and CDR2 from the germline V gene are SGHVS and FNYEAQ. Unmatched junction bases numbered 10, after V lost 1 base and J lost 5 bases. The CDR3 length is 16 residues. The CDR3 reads CASSLGFGRGVETQYF. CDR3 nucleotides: TGTGCCAGCAGCTTAGGCTTCGGACGGGGGGTCGAGACCCAGTACTTC.

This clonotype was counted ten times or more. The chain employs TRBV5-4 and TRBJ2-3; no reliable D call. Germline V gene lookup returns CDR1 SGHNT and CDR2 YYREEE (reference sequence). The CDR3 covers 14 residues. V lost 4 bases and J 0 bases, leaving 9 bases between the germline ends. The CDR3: CASSLVWSTDTQYF. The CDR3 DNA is TGTGCCAGCAGCCTAGTTTGGAGCACAGATACGCAGTATTTT. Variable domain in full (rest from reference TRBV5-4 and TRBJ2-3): ETGVTQSPTHLIKTRGQQVTLRCSSQSGHNTVSWYQQALGQGPQFIFQYYREEENGRGNFPPRFSGLQFPNYSSELNVNALELDDSALYLCASSLVWSTDTQYFGPGTRLTVL.

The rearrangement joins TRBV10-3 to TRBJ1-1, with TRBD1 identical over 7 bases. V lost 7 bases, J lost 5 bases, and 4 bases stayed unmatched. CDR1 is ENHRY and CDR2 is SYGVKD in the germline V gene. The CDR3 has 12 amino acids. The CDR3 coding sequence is TGTGCCATCACCCAGGGGGGGACTGAAGCTTTCTTT. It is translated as CAITQGGTEAFF.